This TCR beta chain was profiled in a study of a mutant IDH1 vaccine in newly diagnosed glioma. The overall study: Eight vaccine injections were given to patients in weeks 1, 3, 5, 7, 11, 15, 19 and 23.

Specified time point: week 5, during vaccination. Mutant IDH1 20-mer peptide, at 300 ug, made up each vaccine dose, with topical imiquimod. Note on this clone: The antigen is undetermined.

With 0 bases clipped from V and 11 bases from J, the junction kept 15 bases outside the gene matches. This CDR3 has 16 residues. The germline gives CDR1 LGHNA, CDR2 YNFKEQ. The method was immunoSEQ multiplex PCR; TCRdb's version includes in-frame clones alone and lacks a portion of them. The table shows more than 55,000 clones, with 82% occurring only once. V usage is TRBV4-2 and J usage is TRBJ1-1, with 7 bases that match TRBD1. The input for sequencing was PBMCs, taken from a glioma patient whose treatment included an IDH1 peptide vaccine. This TCR came from a woman aged 18-29 years with glioma. Some clones in this sample may be carry-over from other donors' samples. The CDR3 reads CASSQEGVRGPVNAFF. DNA for the CDR3: TGTGCCAGCAGCCAAGAGGGGGTGAGGGGGCCCGTCAATGCTTTCTTT.